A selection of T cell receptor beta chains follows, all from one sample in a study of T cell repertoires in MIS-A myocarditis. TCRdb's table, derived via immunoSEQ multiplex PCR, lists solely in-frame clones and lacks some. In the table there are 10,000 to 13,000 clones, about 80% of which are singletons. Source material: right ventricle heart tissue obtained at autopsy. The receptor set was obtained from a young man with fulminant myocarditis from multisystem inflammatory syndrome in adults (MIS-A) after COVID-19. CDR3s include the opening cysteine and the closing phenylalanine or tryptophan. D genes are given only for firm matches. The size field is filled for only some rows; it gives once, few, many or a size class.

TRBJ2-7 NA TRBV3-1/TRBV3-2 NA CASSQGQGGPYEQYF TGTGCCAGCAGCCAAGGGCAGGGCGGCCCCTACGAGCAGTACTTC
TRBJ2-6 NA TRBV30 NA CAWELSGANVLTF TGTGCCTGGGAGCTCTCTGGGGCCAACGTCCTGACTTTC
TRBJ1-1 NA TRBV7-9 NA CASSSKNTEAFF TGTGCCAGCAGCTCAAAGAACACTGAAGCTTTCTTT
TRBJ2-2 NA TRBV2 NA CASSDRELFF TGTGCCAGCAGTGACAGGGAGCTGTTTTTT
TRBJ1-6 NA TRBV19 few CASGTHSPLHF TGTGCCAGTGGAACCCATTCACCCCTCCACTTT
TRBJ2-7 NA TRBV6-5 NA CASSYPSGEQYF TGTGCCAGCAGTTACCCCTCTGGCGAGCAGTACTTC
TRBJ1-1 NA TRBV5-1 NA CASSSQTGRTEAFF TGCGCCAGCAGCTCACAGACAGGCCGTACTGAAGCTTTCTTT
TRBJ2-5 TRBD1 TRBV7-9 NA CASSPRTGTEETQYF TGTGCCAGCAGCCCAAGGACAGGGACCGAAGAGACCCAGTACTTC
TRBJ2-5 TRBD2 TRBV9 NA CASSVMTSGGEETQYF TGTGCCAGCAGCGTAATGACTAGCGGGGGAGAAGAGACCCAGTACTTC
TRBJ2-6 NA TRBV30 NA CAWSTDRTHVLTF TGTGCCTGGAGTACCGACAGGACTCACGTCCTGACTTTC
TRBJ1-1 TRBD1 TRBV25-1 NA CASSDTPGGNTEAFF TGTGCCAGCAGTGATACCCCAGGGGGGAACACTGAAGCTTTCTTT
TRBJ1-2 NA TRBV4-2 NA CASSQMGEGKGYTF TGTGCCAGCAGCCAAATGGGGGAGGGGAAGGGCTACACCTTC
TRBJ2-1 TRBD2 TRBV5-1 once CASSLGLADYNEQFF TGCGCCAGCAGCTTGGGGCTAGCGGATTACAATGAGCAGTTCTTC
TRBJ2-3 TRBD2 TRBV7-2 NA CASSWTKRGLTDTQYF TGTGCCAGCAGCTGGACGAAGCGGGGACTCACAGATACGCAGTATTTT
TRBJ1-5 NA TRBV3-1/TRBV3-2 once CASSQSWGTGNQPQHF TGTGCCAGCAGCCAAAGCTGGGGAACCGGCAATCAGCCCCAGCATTTT
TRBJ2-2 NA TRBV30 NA CAWASATNTGELFF TGTGCCTGGGCTAGCGCTACGAACACCGGGGAGCTGTTTTTT
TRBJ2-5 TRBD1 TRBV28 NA CASSTQRTGGFLQETQYF TGTGCCAGCAGCACCCAGAGGACAGGGGGGTTCTTACAAGAGACCCAGTACTTC
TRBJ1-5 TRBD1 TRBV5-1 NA CASSLGDSFDNQPQHF TGCGCCAGCAGCTTGGGGGACAGCTTTGATAATCAGCCCCAGCATTTT
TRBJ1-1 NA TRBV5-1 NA CASSLQELLLRNTEAFF TGCGCCAGCAGCTTACAGGAGTTACTCCTCAGAAACACTGAAGCTTTCTTT
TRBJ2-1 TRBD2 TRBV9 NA CASSPRTSDNEQFF TGTGCCAGCAGCCCGAGGACTAGCGATAATGAGCAGTTCTTC
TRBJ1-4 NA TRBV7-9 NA CASSLVGGTNEKLFF TGTGCCAGCAGCTTAGTGGGCGGAACTAATGAAAAACTGTTTTTT
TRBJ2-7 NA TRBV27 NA CASSLSGFSSYEQYF TGTGCCAGCAGTTTATCAGGCTTTTCCTCCTACGAGCAGTACTTC
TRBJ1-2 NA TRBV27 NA CASSFPGHGYTF TGTGCCAGCAGTTTCCCAGGGCATGGCTACACCTTC
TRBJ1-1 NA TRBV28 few CASRGGGTEAFF TGTGCCAGCAGAGGGGGGGGGACTGAAGCTTTCTTT
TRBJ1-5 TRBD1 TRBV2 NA CASSDRGPPKQPQHF TGTGCCAGCAGTGACAGGGGGCCGCCTAAGCAGCCCCAGCATTTT
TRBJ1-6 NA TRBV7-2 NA CASSWSSYNSPLHF TGTGCCAGCAGCTGGAGCTCCTATAATTCACCCCTCCACTTT
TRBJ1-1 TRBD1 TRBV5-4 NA CASSLTGGNTEAFF TGTGCCAGCAGCCTGACAGGGGGCAACACTGAAGCTTTCTTT
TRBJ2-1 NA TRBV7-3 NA CASSLNPTPTRNEQFF TGTGCCAGCAGCTTAAACCCGACCCCTACGCGAAATGAGCAGTTCTTC
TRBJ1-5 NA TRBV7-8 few CASSARAAPPYEAQHF TGTGCCAGCAGCGCCCGTGCTGCCCCCCCCTATGAAGCCCAGCATTTT
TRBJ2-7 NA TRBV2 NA CASSEQGFGYEQYF TGTGCCAGCAGTGAACAGGGCTTCGGCTACGAGCAGTACTTC
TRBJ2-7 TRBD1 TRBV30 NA CAWRKQGVPYEQYF TGTGCCTGGAGAAAACAGGGGGTCCCCTACGAGCAGTACTTC
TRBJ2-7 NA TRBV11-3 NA CASSLKNPILPAYNCEQYF TGTGCCAGCAGCCTGAAGAACCCGATTCTACCGGCGTATAATTGCGAGCAGTACTTC
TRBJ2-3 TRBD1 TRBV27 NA CASKGAGDTQYF TGTGCCAGTAAGGGGGCCGGGGATACGCAGTATTTT
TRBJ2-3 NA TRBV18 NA CASSAGQRSTDTQYF TGTGCCAGCTCAGCGGGACAACGAAGCACAGATACGCAGTATTTT
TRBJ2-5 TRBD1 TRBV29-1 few CSVPGQLMETQYF TGCAGCGTTCCGGGACAGTTAATGGAGACCCAGTACTTC
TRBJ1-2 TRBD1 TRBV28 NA CASRPGQGFTYYGYTF TGTGCCAGCAGGCCGGGACAGGGATTTACCTACTATGGCTACACCTTC
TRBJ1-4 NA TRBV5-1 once CASSKTAPIHNEKLFF TGCGCCAGCAGCAAAACCGCGCCGATTCATAATGAAAAACTGTTTTTT
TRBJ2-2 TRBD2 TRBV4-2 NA CASTDPGGRAGAGELFF TGTGCCAGTACCGATCCTGGAGGGCGGGCGGGGGCCGGGGAGCTGTTTTTT
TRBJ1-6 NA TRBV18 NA CASSPPNSPLHF TGTGCCAGCTCACCACCCAATTCACCCCTCCACTTT
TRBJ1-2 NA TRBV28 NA CASRRPRLESYGYTF TGTGCCAGCAGAAGACCCAGACTGGAATCCTATGGCTACACCTTC
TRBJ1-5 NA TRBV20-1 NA CSASVSGVFQPQHF TGCAGTGCTAGTGTTTCAGGGGTATTTCAGCCCCAGCATTTT
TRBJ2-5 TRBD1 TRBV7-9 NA CASLLAGQGAQYF TGTGCCAGCCTTTTAGCGGGACAGGGGGCCCAGTACTTC
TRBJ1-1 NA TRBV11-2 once CASSLVRFLNTEAFF TGTGCCAGCAGCTTAGTAAGATTCTTGAACACTGAAGCTTTCTTT
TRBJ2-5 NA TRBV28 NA CASSLTWTEQETQYF TGTGCCAGCAGTTTAACCTGGACAGAACAAGAGACCCAGTACTTC
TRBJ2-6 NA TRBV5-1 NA CASSRDRPAGANVLTF TGCGCCAGCAGCCGGGACCGGCCGGCTGGGGCCAACGTCCTGACTTTC